This T cell receptor beta chain originates from a study of blood T cell repertoires in COVID-19. Study information: The United States, Italy and Spain provided the acute and convalescent COVID-19 samples. From T cells, B-cell-depleted T cells, or PBMCs came the material, which was cDNA or gDNA.

Per the original methods: Nucleated cell counts were estimated from reference gene primer amplification. Some clones are missing from TCRdb's copy, which holds only in-frame ones; the method was immunoSEQ multiplex PCR. V, J and clone size reflect that table, while D and trimming were determined from the DNA. The repertoire holds about 59,000 clones, with 78% as singletons. Trimming shortened V by 5 bases and J by 0 bases, and 4 bases separated the two germline ends. The CDR3 has 11 residues. CDR1 is SQVTM, CDR2 ANQGSEA, per germline. What was sequenced was peripheral blood. This sequence was found in a man older than 75 with acute or convalescent COVID-19. This chain connects TRBV29-1 to TRBJ1-1; D is ambiguous. CDR3 coding DNA: TGCAGCGTTCTTTTGAACACTGAAGCTTTCTTT. This translates into CSVLLNTEAFF.